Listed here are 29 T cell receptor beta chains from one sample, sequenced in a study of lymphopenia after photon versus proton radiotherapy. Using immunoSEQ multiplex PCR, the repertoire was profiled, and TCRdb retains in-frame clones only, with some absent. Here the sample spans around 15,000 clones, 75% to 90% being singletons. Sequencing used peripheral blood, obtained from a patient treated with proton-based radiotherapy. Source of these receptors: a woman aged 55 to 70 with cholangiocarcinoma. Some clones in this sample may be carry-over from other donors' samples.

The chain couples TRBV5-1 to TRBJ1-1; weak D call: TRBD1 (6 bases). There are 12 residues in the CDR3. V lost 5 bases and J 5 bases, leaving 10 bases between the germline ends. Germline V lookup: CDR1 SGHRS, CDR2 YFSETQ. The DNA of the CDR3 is TGCGCCAGCAGACCTGACAGGACTGAAGCTTTCTTT. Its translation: CASRPDRTEAFF.

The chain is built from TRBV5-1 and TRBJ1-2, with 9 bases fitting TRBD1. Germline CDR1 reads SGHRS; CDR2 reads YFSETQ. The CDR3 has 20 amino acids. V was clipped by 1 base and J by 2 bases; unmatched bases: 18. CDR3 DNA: TGCGCCAGCAGCTTGCCGGGGACAGGGACGCGAGGTACGGGGAACTATGGCTACACCTTC. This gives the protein CASSLPGTGTRGTGNYGYTF.

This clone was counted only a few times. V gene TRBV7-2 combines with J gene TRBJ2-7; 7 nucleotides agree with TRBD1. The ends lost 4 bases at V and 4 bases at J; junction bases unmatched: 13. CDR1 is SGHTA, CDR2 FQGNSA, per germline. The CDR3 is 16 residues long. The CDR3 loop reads CASSSGTGTVKYEQYF. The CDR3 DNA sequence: TGTGCCAGCAGCTCGGGGACCGGGACAGTGAAGTACGAGCAGTACTTC.

In DNA, the CDR3 is TGTGCCAGCAGCTTGTTGGGGGGACGGATGAACACTGAAGCTTTCTTT. Its protein is CASSLLGGRMNTEAFF. The rearrangement links TRBV5-6 to TRBJ1-1; TRBD1 might be the D (5 bases). Germline CDR1 SGHDT, CDR2 YYEEEE. Between the trimmed V and J ends, which lost 1 base and 0 bases, there was a span of 13 bases. CDR3 length: 16 residues. The full variable domain, its missing parts supplied by reference TRBV5-6 and TRBJ1-1, is DAGVTQSPTHLIKTRGQQVTLRCSPKSGHDTVSWYQQALGQGPQFIFQYYEEEERQRGNFPDRFSGHQFPNYSSELNVNALLLGDSALYLCASSLLGGRMNTEAFFGQGTRLTVV.

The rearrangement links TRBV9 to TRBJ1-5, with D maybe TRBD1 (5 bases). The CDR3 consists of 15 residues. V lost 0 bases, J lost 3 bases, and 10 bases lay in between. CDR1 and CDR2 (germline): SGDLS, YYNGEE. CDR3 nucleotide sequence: TGTGCCAGCAGCGTAGGGTGGGGACTCAATCAGCCCCAGCATTTT. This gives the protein CASSVGWGLNQPQHF.

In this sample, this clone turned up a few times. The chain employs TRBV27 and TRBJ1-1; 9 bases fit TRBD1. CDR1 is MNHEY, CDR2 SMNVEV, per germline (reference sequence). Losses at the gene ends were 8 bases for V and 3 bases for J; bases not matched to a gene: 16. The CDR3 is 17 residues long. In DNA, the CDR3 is TGTGCCAGCTGCCCGGGACAGGGAAGGGGCTGGGACACTGAAGCTTTCTTT. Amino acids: CASCPGQGRGWDTEAFF.

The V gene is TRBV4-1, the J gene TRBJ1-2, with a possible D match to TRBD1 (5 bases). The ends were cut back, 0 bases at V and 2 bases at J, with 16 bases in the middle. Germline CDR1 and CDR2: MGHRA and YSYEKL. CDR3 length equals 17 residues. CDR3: CASSQESDFRGNYGYTF. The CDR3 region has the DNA TGCGCCAGCAGCCAAGAATCGGACTTTCGGGGGAACTATGGCTACACCTTC.

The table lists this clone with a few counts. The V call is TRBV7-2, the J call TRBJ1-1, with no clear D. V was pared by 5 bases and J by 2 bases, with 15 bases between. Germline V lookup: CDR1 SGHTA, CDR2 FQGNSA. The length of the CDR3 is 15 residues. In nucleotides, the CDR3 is TGTGCCAGCAGCCTAACCCGGGAGACCAACACTGAAGCTTTCTTT. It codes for CASSLTRETNTEAFF.

This chain's CDR3 is CASSLVVSSNQPQHF. Here the CDR3 DNA reads TGTGCCAGCAGCTTAGTAGTGAGTAGCAATCAGCCCCAGCATTTT. V and J are TRBV7-8 and TRBJ1-5; D remains unclear. CDR1 and CDR2 from the germline V gene are SGHVS and FQNEAQ. CDR3 length: 15 amino acids. Trimming removed 1 base at V and 0 bases at J, with 7 bases between. The whole variable domain, filled in from reference TRBV7-8 and TRBJ1-5, reads GAGVSQSPRYKVAKRGQDVALRCDPISGHVSLFWYQQALGQGPEFLTYFQNEAQLDKSGLPSDRFFAERPEGSVSTLKIQRTQQEDSAVYLCASSLVVSSNQPQHFGDGTRLSIL.

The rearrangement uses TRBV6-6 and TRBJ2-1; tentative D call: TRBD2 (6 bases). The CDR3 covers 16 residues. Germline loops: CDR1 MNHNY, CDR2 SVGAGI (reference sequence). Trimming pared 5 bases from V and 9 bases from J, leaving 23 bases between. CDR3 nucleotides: TGTGCCAGCAGTCAAGACTATCTAGCGCTGGAGCCTGAGCAGTTCTTC. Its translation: CASSQDYLALEPEQFF.

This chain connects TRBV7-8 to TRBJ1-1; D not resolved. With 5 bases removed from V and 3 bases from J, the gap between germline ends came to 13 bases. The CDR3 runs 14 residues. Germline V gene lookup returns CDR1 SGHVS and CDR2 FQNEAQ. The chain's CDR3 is CASSLIGEDTEAFF. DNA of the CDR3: TGTGCCAGCAGCCTCATTGGGGAAGACACTGAAGCTTTCTTT.

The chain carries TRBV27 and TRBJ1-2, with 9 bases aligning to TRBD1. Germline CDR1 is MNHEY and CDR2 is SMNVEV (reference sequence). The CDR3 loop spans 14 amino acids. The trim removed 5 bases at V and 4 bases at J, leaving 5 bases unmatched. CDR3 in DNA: TGTGCCAGCAGTGTACAGGGGGCACCCTATGGCTACACCTTC. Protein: CASSVQGAPYGYTF.

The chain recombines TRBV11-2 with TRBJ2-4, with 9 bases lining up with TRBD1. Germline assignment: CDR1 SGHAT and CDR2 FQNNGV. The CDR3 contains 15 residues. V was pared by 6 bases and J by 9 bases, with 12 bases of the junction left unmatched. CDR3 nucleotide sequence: TGTGCCAGCAGTTCTACAACGGGACAGGGTGGCATTCAGTACTTC. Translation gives CASSSTTGQGGIQYF.

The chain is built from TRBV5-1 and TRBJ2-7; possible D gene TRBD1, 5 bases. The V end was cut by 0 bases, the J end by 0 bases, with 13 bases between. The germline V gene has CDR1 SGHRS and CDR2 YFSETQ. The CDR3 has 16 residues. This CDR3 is CASSLGGGTNSYEQYF. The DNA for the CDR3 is TGCGCCAGCAGCTTGGGGGGCGGCACAAACTCCTACGAGCAGTACTTC.

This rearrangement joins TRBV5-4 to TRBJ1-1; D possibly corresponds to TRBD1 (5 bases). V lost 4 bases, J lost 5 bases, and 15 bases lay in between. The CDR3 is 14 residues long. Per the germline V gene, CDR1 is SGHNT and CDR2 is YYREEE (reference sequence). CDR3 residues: CASSPRAGRTEAFF. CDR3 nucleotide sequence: TGTGCCAGCAGCCCCAGGGCAGGGCGGACTGAAGCTTTCTTT. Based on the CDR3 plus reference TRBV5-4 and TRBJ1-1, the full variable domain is ETGVTQSPTHLIKTRGQQVTLRCSSQSGHNTVSWYQQALGQGPQFIFQYYREEENGRGNFPPRFSGLQFPNYSSELNVNALELDDSALYLCASSPRAGRTEAFFGQGTRLTVV.

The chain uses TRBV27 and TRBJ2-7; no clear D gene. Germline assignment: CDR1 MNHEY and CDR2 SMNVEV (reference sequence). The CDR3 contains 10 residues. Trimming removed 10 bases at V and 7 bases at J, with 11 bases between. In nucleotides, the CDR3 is TGTGCCATCCGACTCGGTGAGCAGTACTTC. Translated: CAIRLGEQYF.

CDR3 amino acids: CASSLTTGGRSEQFF. CDR3 sequence (DNA): TGTGCCAGCAGCTTAACAACAGGGGGTCGGAGTGAGCAGTTCTTC. This chain uses TRBV7-3 with TRBJ2-1; TRBD1 aligns across 8 bases. Trimming at V came to 0 bases and at J to 9 bases, leaving 7 bases not matched to a gene. The CDR3 runs to 15 residues. Per germline, CDR1 SGHTA and CDR2 FQGTGA.

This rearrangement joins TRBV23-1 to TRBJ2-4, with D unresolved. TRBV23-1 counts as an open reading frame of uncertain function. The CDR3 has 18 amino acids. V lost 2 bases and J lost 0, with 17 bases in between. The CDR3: CASSQLRYCDIAKNIQYF. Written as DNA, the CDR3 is TGCGCCAGCAGTCAACTGAGGTACTGCGACATAGCCAAAAACATTCAGTACTTC.

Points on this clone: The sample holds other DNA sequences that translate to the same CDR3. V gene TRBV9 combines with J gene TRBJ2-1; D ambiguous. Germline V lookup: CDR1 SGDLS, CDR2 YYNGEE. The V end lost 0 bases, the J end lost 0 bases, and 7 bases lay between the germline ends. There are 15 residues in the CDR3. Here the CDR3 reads CASSVAGGSYNEQFF. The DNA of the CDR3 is TGTGCCAGCAGCGTAGCGGGTGGCTCCTACAATGAGCAGTTCTTC. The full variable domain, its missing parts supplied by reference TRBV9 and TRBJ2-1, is DSGVTQTPKHLITATGQRVTLRCSPRSGDLSVYWYQQSLDQGLQFLIQYYNGEERAKGNILERFSAQQFPDLHSELNLSSLELGDSALYFCASSVAGGSYNEQFFGPGTRLTVL.

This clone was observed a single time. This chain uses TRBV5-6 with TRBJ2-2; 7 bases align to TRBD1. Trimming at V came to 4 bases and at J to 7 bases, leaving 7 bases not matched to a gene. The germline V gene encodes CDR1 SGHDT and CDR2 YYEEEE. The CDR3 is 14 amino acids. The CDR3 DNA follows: TGTGCCAGCAGCCTACGACAGGGCGGCGGGGAGCTGTTTTTT. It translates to CASSLRQGGGELFF.

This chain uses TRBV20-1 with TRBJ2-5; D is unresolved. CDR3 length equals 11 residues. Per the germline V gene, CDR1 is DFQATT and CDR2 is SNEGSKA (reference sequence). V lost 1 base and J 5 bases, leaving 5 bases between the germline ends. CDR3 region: CSARAVETQYF. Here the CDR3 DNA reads TGCAGTGCTAGAGCAGTCGAGACCCAGTACTTC.

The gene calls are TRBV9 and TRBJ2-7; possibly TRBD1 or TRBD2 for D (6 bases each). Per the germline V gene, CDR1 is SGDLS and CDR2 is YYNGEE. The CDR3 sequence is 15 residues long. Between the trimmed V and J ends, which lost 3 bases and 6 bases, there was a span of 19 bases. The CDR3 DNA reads TGTGCCAGCAGCGCTAGTCGGGGGCGGGATGGCGAGCAGTACTTC. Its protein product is CASSASRGRDGEQYF.

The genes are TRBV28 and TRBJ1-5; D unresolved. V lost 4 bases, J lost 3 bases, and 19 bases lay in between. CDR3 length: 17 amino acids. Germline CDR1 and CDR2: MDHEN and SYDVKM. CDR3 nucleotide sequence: TGTGCCAGCAGTTCTGTAGTTAGTGCACCCTCCAATCAGCCCCAGCATTTT. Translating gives CASSSVVSAPSNQPQHF.

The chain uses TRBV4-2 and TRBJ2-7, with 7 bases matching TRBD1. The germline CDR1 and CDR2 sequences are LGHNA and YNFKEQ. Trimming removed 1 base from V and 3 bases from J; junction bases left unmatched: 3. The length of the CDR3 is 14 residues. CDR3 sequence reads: CASSQGPGGYEQYF. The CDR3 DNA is TGTGCCAGCAGCCAAGGGCCAGGGGGCTACGAGCAGTACTTC.

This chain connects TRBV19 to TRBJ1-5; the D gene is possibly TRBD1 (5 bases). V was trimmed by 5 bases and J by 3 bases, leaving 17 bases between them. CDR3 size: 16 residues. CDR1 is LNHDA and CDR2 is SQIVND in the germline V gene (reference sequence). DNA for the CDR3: TGTGCCAGTAGTCCCCTTTGGGGCAGGGCCAATCAGCCCCAGCATTTT. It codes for CASSPLWGRANQPQHF.

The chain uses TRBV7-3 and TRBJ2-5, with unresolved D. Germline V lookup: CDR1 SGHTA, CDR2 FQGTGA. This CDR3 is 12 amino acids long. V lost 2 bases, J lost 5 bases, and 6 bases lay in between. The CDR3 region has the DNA TGTGCCAGCAGCTTAGTAGGGGAGACCCAGTACTTC. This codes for CASSLVGETQYF.

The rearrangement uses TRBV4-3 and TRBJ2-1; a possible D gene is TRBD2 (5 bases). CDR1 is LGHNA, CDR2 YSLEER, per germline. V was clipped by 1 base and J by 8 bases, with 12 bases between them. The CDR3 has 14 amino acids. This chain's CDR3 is CASSQAPYGDEQFF. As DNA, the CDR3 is TGCGCCAGCAGCCAAGCCCCGTACGGGGATGAGCAGTTCTTC.

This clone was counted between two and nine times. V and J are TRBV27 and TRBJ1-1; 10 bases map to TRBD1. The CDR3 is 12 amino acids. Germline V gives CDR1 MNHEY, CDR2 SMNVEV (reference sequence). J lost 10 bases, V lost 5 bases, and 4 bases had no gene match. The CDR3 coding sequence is TGTGCCAGCAGTCTGACAGGGGGCAGAGCTTTCTTT. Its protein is CASSLTGGRAFF.

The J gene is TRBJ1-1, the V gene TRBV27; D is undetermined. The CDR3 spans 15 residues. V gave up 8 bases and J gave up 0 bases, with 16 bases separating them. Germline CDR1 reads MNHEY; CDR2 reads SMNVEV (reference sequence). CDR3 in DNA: TGTGCCAGCCGCCCTAACCCCCAGTTGAACACTGAAGCTTTCTTT. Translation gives CASRPNPQLNTEAFF.